The rows below give T cell receptor beta chains drawn from one sample of a study of T cell responses to AZD1222 COVID-19 vaccine. Profiled with immunoSEQ multiplex PCR; TCRdb holds only in-frame clones, not every one. The sample shows some 150,000 clones, around nine tenths of them seen only once. The sequencing here drew on peripheral blood, taken on day 0 of AZD1222 vaccination. These receptors were collected from an adult in good health. The CDR3 runs from the conserved cysteine through the conserved F or W. D genes are given only for firm matches. Size is omitted from some rows. Given values are once, few, many or a class for expanded clones.

size	D	V	J	length	CDR3	DNA
-	-	TRBV14	TRBJ2-5	15	CASSQVTGSQETQYF	TGTGCCAGCAGCCAAGTCACAGGGTCCCAAGAGACCCAGTACTTC
-	-	TRBV7-8	TRBJ1-1	12	CASSLGGLEAFF	TGTGCCAGCAGCTTAGGGGGTCTTGAAGCTTTCTTT
-	-	TRBV28	TRBJ2-7	15	CASSLFAGKGYEQYF	TGTGCCAGCAGTTTATTCGCAGGTAAAGGCTACGAGCAGTACTTC
few	TRBD2	TRBV7-3	TRBJ2-3	15	CASSATSGGWDTQYF	TGTGCCAGCAGCGCCACTAGCGGGGGCTGGGATACGCAGTATTTT
-	-	TRBV14	TRBJ2-2	16	CASSQDEGGNTGELFF	TGTGCCAGCAGCCAAGATGAGGGGGGGAACACCGGGGAGCTGTTTTTT
-	-	TRBV18	TRBJ1-4	15	CASSPGTSQNEKLFF	TGTGCCAGCTCACCAGGGACTTCCCAAAATGAAAAACTGTTTTTT
-	-	TRBV5-1	TRBJ1-1	14	CASSLGWADTEAFF	TGCGCCAGCAGCTTGGGGTGGGCAGACACTGAAGCTTTCTTT
-	-	TRBV19	TRBJ1-1	13	CAVGRDGNTEAFF	TGTGCCGTTGGGAGGGACGGGAACACTGAAGCTTTCTTT
-	-	TRBV12-3/TRBV12-4	TRBJ2-7	13	CASSLQAPYEQYF	TGTGCCAGCAGTTTACAGGCTCCCTACGAGCAGTACTTC
-	-	TRBV11-2	TRBJ2-3	12	CASSLVWDTQYF	TGTGCCAGCAGCTTAGTCTGGGATACGCAGTATTTT
-	-	TRBV15	TRBJ2-1	14	CATSRGGEGNEQFF	TGTGCCACCAGCAGAGGGGGAGAAGGCAATGAGCAGTTCTTC
-	-	TRBV27	TRBJ1-2	12	CASSDGLAGYTF	TGTGCCAGCAGTGACGGACTCGCTGGCTACACCTTC
-	-	TRBV13	TRBJ2-1	14	CASSLGTGGGEQFF	TGTGCCAGCAGCTTGGGGACAGGCGGGGGTGAGCAGTTCTTC
-	-	TRBV5-6	TRBJ1-2	14	CASSLVQLDYGYTF	TGTGCCAGCAGCTTGGTACAGTTGGACTATGGCTACACCTTC
-	-	TRBV11-2	TRBJ2-2	15	CASSGRGTTTGELFF	TGTGCCAGCAGCGGGCGGGGTACCACCACCGGGGAGCTGTTTTTT
-	-	TRBV27	TRBJ2-3	15	CASSPGTASTDTQYF	TGTGCCAGCAGTCCCGGGACGGCTAGCACAGATACGCAGTATTTT
-	-	TRBV5-1	TRBJ2-7	16	CASSPPGDLSSYEQYF	TGCGCCAGCAGCCCACCCGGAGACCTCTCCTCCTACGAGCAGTACTTC
-	TRBD1	TRBV4-3	TRBJ1-4	16	CASSLNDGQGGEKLFF	TGCGCCAGCAGCCTTAATGACGGACAGGGCGGGGAAAAACTGTTTTTT
-	-	TRBV2	TRBJ1-1	13	CASRLTGPDEAFF	TGTGCCAGCAGGCTTACGGGGCCCGATGAAGCTTTCTTT
-	-	TRBV7-2	TRBJ2-7	12	CASSLVWYEQYF	TGTGCCAGCAGCTTAGTCTGGTACGAGCAGTACTTC
few	-	TRBV20-1	TRBJ1-6	16	CSASRGGQGARSPLHF	TGCAGTGCTAGTAGGGGAGGACAAGGGGCGCGTTCACCCCTCCACTTT
few	-	TRBV27	TRBJ1-1	13	CASSLGQRNGAFF	TGTGCCAGCAGTTTAGGTCAGAGGAATGGAGCTTTCTTT